This record concerns one TCR beta chain sequence. Its antigen specificity is not known. One base away there is no much larger clone; base qualities are not given. TCR beta repertoires were profiled from peripheral blood of 13 young patients with multiple sclerosis to demonstrate the VDJtools post-analysis software. The multiple sclerosis patients were children and adolescents between roughly 6 and 17 years of age. This record comes from a study of post-analysis software for immune sequencing data (dated by TCRdb to about 2015). Regarding the research as a whole: Disease courses on record covered relapsing-remitting, secondary progressive and progressive-relapsing multiple sclerosis, though some patients had no subtype annotation. The patient repertoires were compared against approximately ten previously published healthy control repertoires obtained from donors aged 6 to 25 years. A subset of samples was prepared in parallel using single-end sample barcoding, then pooled and co-amplified after Illumina adapter ligation.

The CDR3 covers 15 residues, taking in both the cysteine and the phenylalanine. CDR3 DNA is the only sequence kept; it has 45 bases, read in frame from the first base. The germline V gene provides CDR1 SGHAT and CDR2 FQNNGV. Trimming removed 5 bases from V and 8 bases from J, leaving 19 bases between the germline ends. The full study reports these points: The multiple sclerosis patient group was slightly younger than the control group. Compared with controls, multiple sclerosis patients had significantly lower normalized Chao1 diversity, a finding suggesting substantial peripheral T-cell clonal expansion. Patients showed significantly higher frequencies than controls for roughly five TRBV segments, among them TRBV5-6, TRBV5-1 and TRBV20-1. When samples were clustered directly using the F measure, samples prepared in the same batch co-clustered strongly, which prompted a batch-effect correction.

The library came from PCR. The instrument was an Illumina HiSeq 2500. To reduce PCR and sequencing biases, unique molecular identifiers were built into the TCR beta cDNA libraries. Approximately 500,000 cDNA molecules were obtained for every 1 to 10 million input T cells, so each molecule roughly corresponded to one T cell. The patient libraries were prepared and sequenced using the same protocol as the earlier healthy control dataset. Samples belonging to the same batch were prepared together, multiplexed and sequenced on a shared HiSeq lane. The study's processing was this. MIGEC was used to process the raw barcoded reads, and molecular identifier groups with only a single read were discarded before consensus assembly and CDR3 extraction. VDJtools was used for post-analysis of the clonotype tables, with diversity normalized by down-sampling every dataset to the smallest sample size. Repertoire overlap clustering matched CDR3 amino acid but not nucleotide sequences to correct batch-related cross-sample contamination. Starting from the raw public reads, TCRdb applied fastp trimming at Q25, assembled clones with MiXCR and retained in-frame beta chains. Rows are unified per CDR3 protein, each entry keeping the most common DNA and genes. Clone size and V and J calls follow TCRdb, not the original study. In all, the sample holds fewer than 850,000 distinct CDR3 sequences, and 25% to 30% of those were seen once. Of the sample, about 0.5% falls within the top ten clones.

Material: blood. The chain links TRBV11-2 with TRBJ2-4, with TRBD2 perhaps the D gene, on 6 matching bases. This receptor was obtained from a girl aged 5 to 17 with multiple sclerosis. In nucleotide form, the sequence is TGTGCCAGCAGCCGCTACAGTGGGAGGAGGGACATTCAGTACTTC. It codes for CASSRYSGRRDIQYF.